This TCR beta chain was captured by sequencing in a study of blood T cell repertoires in COVID-19. Trimming cost V 3 bases and J 7 bases, with 9 bases left between them. Germline V gene sequence: CDR1 SGHNT, CDR2 YENEEA. The CDR3 totals 12 residues. Original data processing: Reference gene primer amplification yielded estimated nucleated cell counts. The method was immunoSEQ multiplex PCR; TCRdb's version includes in-frame clones alone and lacks a portion of them. For V, J and clone size, that table is used; D and trimming come from the DNA. The sample records 90,000 to 110,000 clones, about 87% being singletons.

Sequenced input: peripheral blood. This clonotype was sampled from a woman in her forties or fifties with acute or convalescent COVID-19. The rearrangement uses TRBV11-3 and TRBJ1-1; no definite D call. This CDR3 is CASSLRGSEAFF. CDR3 DNA: TGTGCCAGCAGCTTGAGAGGGAGTGAAGCTTTCTTT.